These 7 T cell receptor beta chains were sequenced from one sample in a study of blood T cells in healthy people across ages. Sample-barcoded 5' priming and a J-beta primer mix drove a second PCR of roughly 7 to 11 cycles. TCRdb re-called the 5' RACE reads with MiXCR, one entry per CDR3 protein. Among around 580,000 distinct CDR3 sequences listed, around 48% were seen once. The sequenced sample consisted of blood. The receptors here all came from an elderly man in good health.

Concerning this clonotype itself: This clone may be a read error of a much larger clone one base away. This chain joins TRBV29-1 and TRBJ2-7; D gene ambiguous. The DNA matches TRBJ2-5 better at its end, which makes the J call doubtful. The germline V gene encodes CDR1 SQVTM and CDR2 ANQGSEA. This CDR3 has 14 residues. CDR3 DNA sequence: TGCAGCGTTAGGTCCCCCGTGGAACAAGGGACCCAGTACTTC. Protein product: CSVRSPVEQGTQYF.

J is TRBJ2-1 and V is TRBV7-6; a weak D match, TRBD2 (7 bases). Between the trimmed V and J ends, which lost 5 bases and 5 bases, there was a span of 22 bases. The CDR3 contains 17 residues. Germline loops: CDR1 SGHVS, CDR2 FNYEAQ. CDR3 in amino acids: CASSQVGAGALHNEQFF. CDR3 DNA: TGTGCCAGCAGCCAAGTGGGGGCGGGAGCCCTTCACAATGAGCAGTTCTTC. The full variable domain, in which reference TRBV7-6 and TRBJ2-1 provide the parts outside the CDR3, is GAGVSQSPRYKVTKRGQDVALRCDPISGHVSLYWYRQALGQGPEFLTYFNYEAQQDKSGLPNDRFSAERPEGSISTLTIQRTEQRDSAMYRCASSQVGAGALHNEQFFGPGTRLTVL.

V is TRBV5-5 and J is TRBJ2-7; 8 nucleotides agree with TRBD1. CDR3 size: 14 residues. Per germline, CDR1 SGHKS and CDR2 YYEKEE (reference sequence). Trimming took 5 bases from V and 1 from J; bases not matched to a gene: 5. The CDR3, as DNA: TGTGCCAGCAGTCGGGACAGGCCATCCTACGAGCAGTACTTC. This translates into CASSRDRPSYEQYF. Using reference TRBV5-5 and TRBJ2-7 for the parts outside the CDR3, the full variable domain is DAGVTQSPTHLIKTRGQQVTLRCSPISGHKSVSWYQQVLGQGPQFIFQYYEKEERGRGNFPDRFSARQFPNYSSELNVNALLLGDSALYLCASSRDRPSYEQYFGPGTRLTVT.

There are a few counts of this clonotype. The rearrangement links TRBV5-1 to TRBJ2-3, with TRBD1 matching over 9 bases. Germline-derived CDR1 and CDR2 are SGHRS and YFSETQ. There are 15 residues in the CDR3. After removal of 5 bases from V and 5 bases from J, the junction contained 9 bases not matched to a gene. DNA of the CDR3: TGCGCCAGCAGGGCCGGGACAGGGTCGAGAGATACGCAGTATTTT. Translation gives CASRAGTGSRDTQYF.

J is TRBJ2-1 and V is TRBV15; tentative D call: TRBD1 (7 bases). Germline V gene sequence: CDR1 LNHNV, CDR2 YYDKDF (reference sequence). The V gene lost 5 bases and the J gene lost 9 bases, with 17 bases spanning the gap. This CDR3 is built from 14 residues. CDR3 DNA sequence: TGTGCCACCAGCCCTCATAGACAGGGAGGTGAGCAGTTCTTC. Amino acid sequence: CATSPHRQGGEQFF.

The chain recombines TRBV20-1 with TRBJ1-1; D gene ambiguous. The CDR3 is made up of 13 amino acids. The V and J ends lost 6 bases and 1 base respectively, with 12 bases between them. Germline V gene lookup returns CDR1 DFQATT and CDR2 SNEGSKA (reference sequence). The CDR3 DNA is TGCAGTGCCGACGGTAGGGCGAACACTGAAGCTTTCTTT. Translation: CSADGRANTEAFF.

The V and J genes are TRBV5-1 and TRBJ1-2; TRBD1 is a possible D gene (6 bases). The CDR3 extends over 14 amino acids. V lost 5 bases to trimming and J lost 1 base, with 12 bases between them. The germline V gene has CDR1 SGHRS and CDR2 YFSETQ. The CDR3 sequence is CASSDLQGNYGYTF. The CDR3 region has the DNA TGCGCCAGCAGTGACCTACAGGGTAACTATGGCTACACCTTC.